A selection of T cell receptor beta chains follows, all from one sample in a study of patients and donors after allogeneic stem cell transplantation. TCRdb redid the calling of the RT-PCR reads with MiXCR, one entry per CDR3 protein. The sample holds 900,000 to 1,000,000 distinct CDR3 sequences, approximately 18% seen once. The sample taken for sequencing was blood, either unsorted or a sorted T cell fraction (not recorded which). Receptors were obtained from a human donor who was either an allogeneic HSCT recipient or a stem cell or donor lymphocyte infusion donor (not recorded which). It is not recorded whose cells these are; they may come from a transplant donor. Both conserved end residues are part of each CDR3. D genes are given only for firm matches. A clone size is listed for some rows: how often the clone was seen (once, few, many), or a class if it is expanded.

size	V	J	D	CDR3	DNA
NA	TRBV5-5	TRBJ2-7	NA	CASSLFESSYEQYF	TGTGCCAGCAGCTTGTTTGAGAGTTCCTACGAGCAGTACTTC
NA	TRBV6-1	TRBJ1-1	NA	CASRVRGNTEAFF	TGTGCCAGCAGGGTGCGGGGGAACACTGAAGCTTTCTTT
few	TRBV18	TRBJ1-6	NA	CASSPWADSPLHF	TGTGCCAGCTCGCCTTGGGCCGATTCACCCCTCCACTTT
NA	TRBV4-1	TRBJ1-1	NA	CASSQEGREWTEAFF	TGCGCCAGCAGCCAAGAAGGGCGAGAATGGACTGAAGCTTTCTTT
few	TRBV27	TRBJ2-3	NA	CASSLRLVWGGETDTQYF	TGTGCCAGCAGTTTACGACTAGTGTGGGGTGGGGAGACAGATACGCAGTATTTT
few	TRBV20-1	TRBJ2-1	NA	CSGKGGGSGRDEQFF	TGCAGTGGGAAGGGGGGCGGGAGTGGAAGGGATGAGCAGTTCTTC
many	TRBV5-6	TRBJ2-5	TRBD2	CASSLGTSGGETQYF	TGTGCCAGCAGCTTGGGGACTAGCGGAGGAGAGACCCAGTACTTC
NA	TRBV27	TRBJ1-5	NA	CASSLWSGAQGQPQHF	TGTGCCAGCAGTTTATGGTCAGGGGCGCAGGGTCAGCCCCAGCATTTT
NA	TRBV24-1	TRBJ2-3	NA	CATSDPGGRQKDTQYF	TGTGCCACCAGTGATCCCGGCGGCAGACAGAAAGATACGCAGTATTTT
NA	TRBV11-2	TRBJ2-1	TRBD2	CASSLRLAINNEQFF	TGTGCCAGCAGCTTGAGACTAGCGATTAACAATGAGCAGTTCTTC
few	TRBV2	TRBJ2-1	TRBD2	CASSVSGRLGSEQFF	TGTGCCAGCAGTGTTAGCGGGAGGTTAGGTAGTGAGCAGTTCTTC
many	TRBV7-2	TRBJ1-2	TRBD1	CASSLPGTAYGYTF	TGTGCCAGCAGCTTACCCGGGACAGCCTATGGCTACACCTTC
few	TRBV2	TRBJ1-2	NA	CASSDPLAGGYTF	TGTGCCAGCAGTGATCCCTTGGCGGGTGGCTACACCTTC
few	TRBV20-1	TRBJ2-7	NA	CSAKDRKGWYEQYF	TGCAGTGCAAAGGACAGAAAGGGGTGGTACGAGCAGTACTTC
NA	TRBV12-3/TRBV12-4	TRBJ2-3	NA	CASRQGLNTDTQYF	TGTGCCAGCAGGCAGGGTCTCAACACAGATACGCAGTATTTT
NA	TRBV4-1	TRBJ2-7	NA	CASSQAILSYEQYF	TGCGCCAGCAGCCAAGCTATCCTCTCCTACGAGCAGTACTTC
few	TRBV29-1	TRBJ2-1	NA	CSVGRGGNEQFF	TGCAGCGTTGGTCGGGGCGGCAATGAGCAGTTCTTC
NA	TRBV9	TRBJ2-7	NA	CASSVGQGLYEQYF	TGTGCCAGCAGCGTAGGGCAGGGGCTCTACGAGCAGTACTTC
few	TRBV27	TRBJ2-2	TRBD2	CASQVAGGPRTGELFF	TGTGCCAGCCAAGTGGCGGGAGGTCCTCGGACCGGGGAGCTGTTTTTT
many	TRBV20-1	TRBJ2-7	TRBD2	CSARPGLAGVRYEQYF	TGCAGTGCTAGGCCGGGACTAGCGGGTGTGCGATACGAGCAGTACTTC
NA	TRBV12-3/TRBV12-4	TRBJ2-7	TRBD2	CASSFSGGVHRYEQYF	TGTGCCAGCAGTTTCTCCGGGGGGGTACATCGCTACGAGCAGTACTTC
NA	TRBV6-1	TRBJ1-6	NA	CASRGSDSYNSPLHF	TGTGCCAGCAGAGGGTCGGACTCCTATAATTCACCCCTCCACTTT
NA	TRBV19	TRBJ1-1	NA	CASSIVLGQVNTEAFF	TGTGCCAGTAGTATAGTGCTGGGACAAGTGAACACTGAAGCTTTCTTT
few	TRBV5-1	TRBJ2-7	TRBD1	CASSPKGQPYEQYF	TGCGCCAGCAGCCCCAAGGGACAGCCCTACGAGCAGTACTTC
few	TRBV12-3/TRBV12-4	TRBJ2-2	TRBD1	CASTLLDRGRPTGELFF	TGTGCCAGCACCTTACTGGACAGGGGGCGTCCCACCGGGGAGCTGTTTTTT
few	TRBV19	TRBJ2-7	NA	CASSILPGYEQYF	TGTGCCAGTAGTATACTCCCAGGGTACGAGCAGTACTTC
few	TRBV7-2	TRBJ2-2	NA	CASSKENTGELFF	TGTGCCAGCAGCAAGGAGAACACCGGGGAGCTGTTTTTT
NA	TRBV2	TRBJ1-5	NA	CASRRETNQPQHF	TGTGCCAGCAGACGGGAAACCAATCAGCCCCAGCATTTT
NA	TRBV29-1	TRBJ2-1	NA	CSDRTWDGLVGEQFF	TGCAGCGACCGAACCTGGGACGGCTTGGTAGGGGAGCAGTTCTTC
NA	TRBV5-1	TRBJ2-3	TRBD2	CASSYSPGLGTDTQYF	TGCGCCAGCAGCTACTCCCCGGGACTAGGCACAGATACGCAGTATTTT
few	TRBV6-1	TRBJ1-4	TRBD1	CASRDGTVNEKLFF	TGTGCCAGCAGGGACGGGACAGTTAATGAAAAACTGTTTTTT
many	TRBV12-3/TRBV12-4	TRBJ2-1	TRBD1	CASSSPGQGANEQFF	TGTGCCAGCAGTTCCCCGGGACAGGGAGCCAATGAGCAGTTCTTC
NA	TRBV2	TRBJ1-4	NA	CASSVGRVDEKLFF	TGTGCCAGCAGTGTGGGCAGGGTGGATGAAAAACTGTTTTTT
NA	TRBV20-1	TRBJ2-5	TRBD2	CSAQGSSGNAETQYF	TGCAGTGCCCAAGGGTCTAGCGGGAATGCGGAGACCCAGTACTTC
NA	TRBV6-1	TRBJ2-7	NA	CASWGTYEQYF	TGTGCCAGCTGGGGGACCTACGAGCAGTACTTC
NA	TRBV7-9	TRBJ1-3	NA	CASSLMLNTIYF	TGTGCCAGCAGCTTGATGCTTAACACCATATATTTT
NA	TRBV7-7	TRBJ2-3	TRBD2	CASSPHSGRAPDTQYF	TGTGCCAGCAGCCCCCATAGCGGGAGGGCCCCAGATACGCAGTATTTT
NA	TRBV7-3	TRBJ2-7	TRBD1	CASSPGQKYYEQYF	TGTGCCAGCAGCCCGGGACAGAAATACTACGAGCAGTACTTC
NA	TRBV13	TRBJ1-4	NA	CASSLGARPNEKLFF	TGTGCCAGCAGCTTAGGCGCCCGCCCAAATGAAAAACTGTTTTTT
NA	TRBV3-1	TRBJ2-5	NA	CASSVRPAETQYF	TGTGCCAGCAGCGTTAGACCAGCCGAGACCCAGTACTTC
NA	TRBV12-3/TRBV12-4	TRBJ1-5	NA	CASSPHAGVSNQPQHF	TGTGCCAGCAGCCCCCACGCAGGGGTTAGCAATCAGCCCCAGCATTTT
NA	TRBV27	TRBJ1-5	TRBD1	CASSLSGDRGPNQPQHF	TGTGCCAGCAGTTTATCGGGGGACAGGGGGCCCAATCAGCCCCAGCATTTT
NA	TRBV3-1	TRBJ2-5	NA	CASSPAQSSPYQETQYF	TGTGCCAGCAGCCCAGCCCAGTCCAGCCCCTACCAAGAGACCCAGTACTTC
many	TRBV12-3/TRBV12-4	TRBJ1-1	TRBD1	CASNDRDTEAFF	TGTGCCAGCAACGACAGGGACACTGAAGCTTTCTTT
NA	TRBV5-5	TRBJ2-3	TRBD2	CASSPPVGLAGGTDTQYF	TGTGCCAGCAGCCCCCCGGTGGGACTAGCGGGGGGGACCGATACGCAGTATTTT
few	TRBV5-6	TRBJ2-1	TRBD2	CASSLTSGGPSYNEQFF	TGTGCCAGCAGCTTGACTAGCGGGGGCCCCTCCTACAATGAGCAGTTCTTC
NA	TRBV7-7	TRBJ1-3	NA	CASSLDPSSGNTIYF	TGTGCTAGCAGCTTAGATCCCAGCTCTGGAAACACCATATATTTT
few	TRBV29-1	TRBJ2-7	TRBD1	CSVSGRGTAYEQYF	TGCAGCGTTAGTGGCCGAGGGACAGCCTACGAGCAGTACTTC
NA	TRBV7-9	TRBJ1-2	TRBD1	CASGRDSYYGYTF	TGTGCCAGCGGCCGGGACAGCTACTATGGCTACACCTTC
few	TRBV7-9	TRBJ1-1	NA	CASSPRVGAQAFF	TGTGCCAGCAGCCCAAGGGTGGGAGCCCAAGCTTTCTTT
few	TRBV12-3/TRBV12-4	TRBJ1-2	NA	CASSGNARTSGYTF	TGTGCCAGCAGCGGAAATGCCAGGACCTCTGGCTACACCTTC
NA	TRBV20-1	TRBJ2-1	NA	CSAREIVLGSNEQFF	TGCAGTGCTAGAGAGATCGTTCTAGGGTCCAATGAGCAGTTCTTC
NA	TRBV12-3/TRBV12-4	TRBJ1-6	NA	CASRTTGSWAPLHF	TGTGCCAGCAGAACTACAGGATCTTGGGCACCCCTCCACTTT